Each of the 7 T cell receptor beta chains below was sequenced from the same sample in a study of technical replicates of blood from several donors. The data were produced by immunoSEQ multiplex PCR, yet TCRdb's version contains in-frame clones alone and is incomplete. This table holds about 100,000 clones, approximately 95% found once. Sequences were obtained from T cells isolated from PBMCs. These TCRs come from a human donor in good health.

V usage is TRBV30 and J usage is TRBJ2-7; D remains unclear. The CDR3 sequence is 11 residues long. Germline CDR1 and CDR2: GTSNPN and SVGIG (reference sequence). V gave up 1 base and J gave up 4 bases, with 5 bases separating them. CDR3 bases: TGTGCCTGGAGTGGGCTTTACGAGCAGTACTTC. Translation: CAWSGLYEQYF.

This chain uses TRBV11-3 with TRBJ2-7; D call uncertain. The germline V gene encodes CDR1 SGHNT and CDR2 YENEEA. The CDR3 covers 15 residues. The V end was cut by 4 bases, the J end by 0 bases, with 13 bases between. CDR3 loop: CASSSRYGSSYEQYF. CDR3 nucleotides: TGTGCCAGCAGCTCTCGTTACGGTAGCTCCTACGAGCAGTACTTC.

The genes are TRBV14 and TRBJ2-6; D perhaps matches TRBD1 (6 bases). Looked up from germline, CDR1 is SGHDN and CDR2 is FVKESK. V was clipped by 8 bases and J by 4 bases, with 12 bases between them. The CDR3 contains 14 residues. The CDR3 sequence is CASATGYGANVLTF. Written as DNA, the CDR3 is TGTGCCAGCGCCACAGGGTACGGGGCCAACGTCCTGACTTTC.

The rearrangement joins TRBV15 to TRBJ1-5, with D possibly TRBD1 on 6 matching bases. Germline V lookup: CDR1 LNHNV, CDR2 YYDKDF (reference sequence). The V end was cut by 6 bases, the J end by 3 bases, with 12 bases between. The CDR3 is 14 amino acids. The CDR3 reads CATSSTGSNQPQHF. The CDR3 nucleotides are TGTGCCACCAGTTCTACAGGGTCCAATCAGCCCCAGCATTTT.

A single count supports this clone. The chain uses TRBV2 and TRBJ2-7, with a tentative D call TRBD1 (6 bases). The CDR3 loop spans 14 amino acids. Germline CDR1 is SNHLY and CDR2 is FYNNEI. Trimming removed 3 bases at V and 2 bases at J, with 11 bases between. CDR3 sequence reads: CASSDRGATYEQYF. CDR3 bases: TGTGCCAGCAGTGACAGGGGAGCAACCTACGAGCAGTACTTC.

This chain joins TRBV6-5 and TRBJ1-1, with D possibly TRBD1 on 5 matching bases. This CDR3 comprises 14 residues. The V end lost 8 bases, the J end lost 1 base, and 14 bases lay between the germline ends. The germline gives CDR1 MNHEY, CDR2 SVGAGI. The CDR3 region has the DNA TGTGCCAGCTCCTTCCAAGGGGAGAACACTGAAGCTTTCTTT. This sequence encodes CASSFQGENTEAFF.

Only one count was recorded for this clone. The rearrangement joins TRBV5-1 to TRBJ2-7, with unresolved D. Per the germline V gene, CDR1 is SGHRS and CDR2 is YFSETQ. Trimming removed 1 base at V and 5 bases at J, with 10 bases between. The CDR3 has 13 residues. CDR3 protein: CASSLPTLNEQYF. In DNA, the CDR3 is TGCGCCAGCAGCTTGCCTACCCTTAACGAGCAGTACTTC.